A selection of T cell receptor beta chains follows, all from one sample in a study of T cells in Graves' hyperthyroidism and ophthalmopathy. In TCRdb, the multiplex PCR reads were re-called with MiXCR into one record per CDR3 protein. This sample yields roughly 360,000 distinct CDR3 sequences, of which roughly 14% are seen a single time; more than 20% belongs to the top ten. The sequencing sample was made of blood. These TCRs come from a young man with Graves' hyperthyroidism that later progressed to Graves' ophthalmopathy. The CDR3 runs from the conserved cysteine through the conserved F or W. The D gene is left open where the match is weak.

V	J	D	CDR3
TRBV12-5	TRBJ1-5	NA	CASGLGEVFNQPQHF
TRBV4-1	TRBJ1-5	NA	CASSQVGAINQPQHF
TRBV10-3	TRBJ1-1	NA	CAISAGGLYTEAFF
TRBV12-3/TRBV12-4	TRBJ2-5	TRBD2	CASSPSGGQETQYF
TRBV9	TRBJ2-3	NA	CASSVALASRTDTQYF
TRBV27	TRBJ1-1	TRBD1	CASSSWDRGKTEAFF
TRBV9	TRBJ1-4	NA	CASSAGQFGKLFF
TRBV30	TRBJ1-6	NA	CAWSQDSNNSPLHF
TRBV12-3/TRBV12-4	TRBJ2-1	TRBD2	CASASGSYNEQFF
TRBV7-2	TRBJ2-2	NA	CASSFNGGDTGELFF
TRBV12-3/TRBV12-4	TRBJ1-6	NA	CASSPYRDAKGYSPLHF
TRBV7-9	TRBJ2-2	NA	CASSLPFVGRNTGELFF
TRBV5-5	TRBJ1-2	TRBD1	CASSKDRAQGIYGYTF
TRBV7-7	TRBJ2-5	TRBD1	CASSFQGASGQETQYF
TRBV11-2	TRBJ2-1	TRBD1	CASSSWDRAEEQFF
TRBV20-1	TRBJ1-5	NA	CSASVQSGNQPQHF
TRBV15	TRBJ2-7	NA	CATSRDQGRWEQYF
TRBV20-1	TRBJ1-2	TRBD1	CSAPTGAGGYTF
TRBV7-9	TRBJ2-5	NA	CASSLDGRETQYF
TRBV19	TRBJ1-5	NA	CASSIRGDGTLWNQPQHF